This is a list of T cell receptor beta chains from one sample in a study of identical twins. Using its own MiXCR run on the 5' RACE reads, TCRdb lists one record per CDR3 protein. Of fewer than 250,000 distinct CDR3 sequences in the sample, over 8% were seen once. Source material: memory (CD45RO+) T cells sorted from blood. These receptors were taken from a woman between 18 and 29 years old in good health. Each CDR3 is given with its conserved first and last residue. D genes are given only for firm matches. Rows give clone size only sometimes, using once, few, many, or a class for an expanded clone.

j_gene	abundance	v_gene	d_gene	CDR3nt	CDR3aa
TRBJ1-1	-	TRBV6-1	-	TGTGCCAGCAGACCAGGGACGGGGACTGAAGCTTTCTTT	CASRPGTGTEAFF
TRBJ2-7	many	TRBV15	-	TGTGCCACCAGCAGGGAACAGGGCCTGGCCTACGAGCAGTACTTC	CATSREQGLAYEQYF
TRBJ2-3	few	TRBV6-1	TRBD2	TGTGCCAGCAGTGACAGCGGGAGGTCCACAGATACGCAGTATTTT	CASSDSGRSTDTQYF
TRBJ2-1	-	TRBV14	-	TGTGCCAGCAGCCAGGGGATCCTGGGGGGGGCATTTAATGAGCAGTTCTTC	CASSQGILGGAFNEQFF
TRBJ2-3	few	TRBV12-3/TRBV12-4	TRBD2	TGTGCCAGCAGCCGGACTAGCGGGGCAGATACGCAGTATTTT	CASSRTSGADTQYF
TRBJ2-7	-	TRBV6-5	TRBD2	TGTGCCAGCAGTTACGCCCTAGCGGCCTCCTACGAGCAGTACTTC	CASSYALAASYEQYF
TRBJ2-7	-	TRBV27	-	TGTGCCAGCAGTATTTTAGGGGACGGCTACGAGCAGTACTTC	CASSILGDGYEQYF
TRBJ2-5	few	TRBV12-3/TRBV12-4	TRBD2	TGTGCCAGCCGCCCCGGGACTAGCGGCGAAGAGACCCAGTACTTC	CASRPGTSGEETQYF
TRBJ2-3	many	TRBV15	-	TGTGCCACCAGCAGAGGCCGGGACTTTAGCACAGATACGCAGTATTTT	CATSRGRDFSTDTQYF
TRBJ2-1	once	TRBV7-9	TRBD1	TGTGCCAGCAGCATCCACGGGACAGTCAACAATGAGCAGTTCTTC	CASSIHGTVNNEQFF
TRBJ2-3	few	TRBV7-2	TRBD2	TGTGCCAGCAGCACACAACTACTAGCGGGAGGGCGGGATACGCAGTATTTT	CASSTQLLAGGRDTQYF
TRBJ2-7	few	TRBV9	TRBD2	TGTGCCAGCAGCACCGGGACTAGCGCCTCCTACGAGCAGTACTTC	CASSTGTSASYEQYF
TRBJ2-3	few	TRBV20-1	-	TGCAGTGCTAGCGGGACGTACACAGATACGCAGTATTTT	CSASGTYTDTQYF
TRBJ1-3	many	TRBV15	-	TGTGCCACCAGCAGAGATCCAACCTCTGGAAACACCATATATTTT	CATSRDPTSGNTIYF
TRBJ1-1	many	TRBV5-1	-	TGCGCCAGCAGCGAAAGCACCGGAAGGGGCACTGAAGCTTTCTTT	CASSESTGRGTEAFF
TRBJ1-1	few	TRBV7-9	-	TGTGTCTGGTTAGGGCCGAACACTGAAGCTTTCTTT	CVWLGPNTEAFF
TRBJ2-5	few	TRBV7-8	TRBD2	TGTGCCAGCAGCGCCCCTTGGGGTAGCGGGACAAAAACCCAGTACTTC	CASSAPWGSGTKTQYF
TRBJ2-6	few	TRBV5-1	-	TGCGCCAGCACCCTCCTGAGCTCTGGGGCCAACGTCCTGACTTTC	CASTLLSSGANVLTF
TRBJ2-1	few	TRBV20-1	TRBD1	TGCAGTGCTAGCCACCGGGACAGGTCATACAATGAGCAGTTCTTC	CSASHRDRSYNEQFF
TRBJ1-6	few	TRBV10-3	-	TGTGCCATCGGGGTGGAGGAAAATTCACCCCTCCACTTT	CAIGVEENSPLHF
TRBJ1-1	-	TRBV6-2/TRBV6-3	-	TGTGCCAGCAGGGTAAAAGGCACTGAAGCTTTCTTT	CASRVKGTEAFF
TRBJ2-3	-	TRBV11-2	TRBD2	TGTGCCAGCAGCTTAGATAGAAGCGGGGGGGAGTATTTT	CASSLDRSGGEYF
TRBJ1-1	-	TRBV12-3/TRBV12-4	-	TGTGCCAGCAGTTACCCTCCTGGAGGAGCTTTCTTT	CASSYPPGGAFF
TRBJ2-7	many	TRBV5-1	-	TGCGCCAGCAGCTTGGTCCAGGCAGCCTACGAGCAGTACTTC	CASSLVQAAYEQYF
TRBJ2-2	-	TRBV10-3	-	TGTGCACTAAGGTCGTCCGGGGAGCTGTTTTTT	CALRSSGELFF
TRBJ2-6	few	TRBV15	-	TGTGCCACCAGCAGAGATGGAGGCTCTGGGGCCAACGTCCTGACTTTC	CATSRDGGSGANVLTF
TRBJ2-7	-	TRBV20-1	TRBD2	TGCAGTGCTAGAGATGTACTAGCGGGATTGTACGAGCAGTACTTC	CSARDVLAGLYEQYF